The sequence of this T cell receptor beta chain was determined in a study of vaccination and CD4 T cells after COVID-19 (dated by TCRdb to 2022 to 2024). For the study in its entirety: The convalescent cohort comprised six males and four females, including two Hispanic individuals, seven Caucasians, two Asians and one multiracial person. Control cultures received a CEFX viral epitope pool as the positive control, an HIV-1 Nef peptide pool as the negative control, or no peptide. Post-vaccine blood samples were obtained a median of approximately 74 days after the second vaccine dose, with a range of about 13 to 241 days. Post-COVID blood samples were collected from convalescent patients a median of approximately 100 days after diagnosis, with a range of roughly 30 to 170 days. In ten to eleven COVID-19 convalescent patients and a few infection-naive healthy vaccine recipients, researchers compared the spike-specific CD4+ TCR repertoire from before mRNA vaccination with the repertoire from after. The cultures were stimulated with overlapping spike peptide pools from SARS-CoV-2 and from the common cold coronaviruses HCoV-NL63, HCoV-OC43 and HCoV-229E. Participants got two doses of the Pfizer-BioNTech BNT162b2 vaccine (n=8) or two doses of the Moderna mRNA-1273 vaccine (n=2). Findings and caveats that apply to the study as a whole: The number of convalescent patients in the study was relatively small, and the study did not examine early timepoints following natural infection. In convalescent patients, a median roughly 85% of post-vaccine SARS-CoV-2-reactive clones were detected only after vaccination, suggesting vaccine-specific priming. Nearly all vaccine-specific clones in convalescent patients (304 of 307) were mono-reactive for SARS-CoV-2 spike rather than cross-reactive with common cold coronaviruses. The median count of SARS-CoV-2-reactive clonotypes went up from 21 after infection to 38 after vaccination, although the change was not significant.

CDR1 and CDR2 are read off the germline V gene as SGHRS and YFSETQ. Measured from the cysteine to the phenylalanine, the CDR3 is 13 residues long. The DNA shown is the 39-base CDR3, in frame from base 1. The junction shows trimming of 5 bases on V and 6 bases on J, and the gene matches do not reach 7 bases of it. Points on this clonotype: The specificity of this receptor is unknown. Base qualities are not provided; no much larger clone lies one nucleotide away.

This specimen's treatment or condition label, interpreted: approximately nine-day PBMC culture with coronavirus spike peptide pools or control peptides (ViraFEST assay). The study used the ViraFEST assay, which expanded antigen-specific T cells with peptide pools and then identified expanded clonotypes by TCR sequencing. Negative nucleocapsid antibody tests taken both before and after vaccination confirmed that the healthy vaccine recipients had no prior SARS-CoV-2 infection. Each well held two million PBMCs cultured with approximately 9.1 ug/ml peptide pools in IMDM containing roughly 5% human AB serum and 7.5 to 10 IU/ml IL-2. On days 3 and 7, half of the culture medium was replaced with fresh IL-2-containing medium. CD4+ T cells were isolated after roughly 9 days of culture through negative selection using the EasySep CD4+ T cell isolation kit. PBMCs were separated from whole blood using Ficoll-Paque Plus gradient centrifugation and then either used fresh or cryopreserved at -140C. Culture conditions were generally each tested in triplicate wells.

The method behind the library was PCR. TCR sequencing of DNA from cultured CD4+ T cells used the Oncomine TCR Beta short-read assay at the Johns Hopkins FTIC core. Genomic DNA was extracted from the cultured CD4+ T cells with the QIAamp micro DNA kit. Oncomine TCR Beta libraries from cultured CD4+ T cells were pooled with unique dual indexes and sequenced on an Illumina iSeq 100. The authors' analysis ran thus. Non-productive sequences were removed, and CDR3s that did not start with C, did not end with F or W, or were shorter than 7 amino acids were discarded. The MANAFEST web application identified antigen-specific clonotypes by comparing peptide-stimulated wells against reference wells and other culture wells. Positive clones required FDR below 0.05, an odds ratio above 5, and productive frequency above 0.1% in at least two of three replicate wells. A clonotype was classed as cross-reactive if the clonotype showed significant expansion both in SARS-CoV-2 spike wells and in at least one common cold coronavirus spike condition. Levenshtein distances (stringdist) and unrooted phylogenetic trees (ape) in R version 3.6.1 were used to assess CDR3 homology. TCRdb's own reprocessing of the public reads used fastp at Q25 and MiXCR and kept productive beta chains. Identical CDR3 proteins give one entry, which carries the most common genes and DNA. These V and J calls rely on TCRdb rather than the paper's analysis. The sample data list some 21,000 distinct CDR3 sequences, and around 40% of these were observed just once. About 29% of the sample goes to the ten largest clones.

The receptor chain draws on TRBV5-1 and TRBJ1-2, and 7 junctional nucleotides match TRBD1. Source: CD4+ T cells from blood, cultured in vitro, taken before SARS-CoV-2 vaccination. This clonotype was obtained from a human donor who received a COVID-19 vaccine. The CDR3 protein: CASSWDSQDGYTF. The sequenced DNA: TGCGCCAGCAGTTGGGACAGCCAGGATGGCTACACCTTC.